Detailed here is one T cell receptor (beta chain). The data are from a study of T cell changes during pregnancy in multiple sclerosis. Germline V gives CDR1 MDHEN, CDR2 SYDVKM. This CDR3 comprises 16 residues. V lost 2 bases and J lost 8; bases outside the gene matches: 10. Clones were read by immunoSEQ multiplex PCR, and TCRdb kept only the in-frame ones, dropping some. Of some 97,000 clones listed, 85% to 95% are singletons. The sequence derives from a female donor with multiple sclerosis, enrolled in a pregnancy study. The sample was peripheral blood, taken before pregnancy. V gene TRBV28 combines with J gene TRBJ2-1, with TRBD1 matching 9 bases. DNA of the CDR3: TGTGCCAGCAGTTTACAGGGACAGGGTATTTTGGATGAGCAGTTCTTC. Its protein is CASSLQGQGILDEQFF.